This T cell receptor delta chain was retrieved from a study of gamma-delta T cells after stem cell transplantation. TCRdb re-called the RT-PCR reads via CATT. The sample records under 5,500 delta-chain clones, 15% to 20% being singletons. This CDR3 is 21 amino acids long. From germline, CDR1 is TSWWSYY and CDR2 QGS. This clone was detected only a few times. Germline is not matched at one junction end, which may reflect a read error. The same CDR3 is also encoded by other DNA sequences in this sample. V is TRDV1 and J is TRDJ2; 10 nucleotides agree with TRDD3. The sample consisted of gamma-delta T cells. The TCR originated in a human donor. It is not recorded whose cells these are; they may come from a transplant donor. The CDR3 region has the DNA TGTGCTCTTGGGGAACTTTCTACGCATCTGGGGGATAGAGCTTTGACGGCACAACTCTTCTTT. Its protein product is CALGELSTHLGDRALTAQLFF.